This TCR beta chain was recovered during a study of identical twins. The CDR3 covers 15 residues. Trimming cost V 2 bases and J 7 bases; bases outside gene matches: 6. A template switching step contributed a universal primer site, while unique molecular identifiers were present in the cDNA. TCRdb ran MiXCR on the 5' RACE reads and lists one entry per CDR3 protein. Of 470,000 or so distinct CDR3 sequences listed, roughly 24% are singletons. This sample was also put to use in a study of T cells expressing NK-cell markers.

The clonotype comes from a woman under 30 in good health. What was sequenced was CD4+ T cells sorted from blood. This sequence joins TRBV12-3 or TRBV12-4 and TRBJ2-2; 8 bases align to TRBD2. The CDR3 sequence is CASSLSLAGFGELFF. In DNA form, the CDR3 reads TGTGCCAGCAGTTTAAGTCTAGCGGGTTTCGGGGAGCTGTTTTTT.